These 2 T cell receptor beta chains were all obtained from the same sample, sequenced in a study of cytomegalovirus exposure and HLA in healthy donors. The PCR had 60 Vbeta and 13 Jbeta primers. Measured with immunoSEQ multiplex PCR; TCRdb has only the in-frame clones, and not every one. The sample contains some 100,000 clones, roughly 80% of which appear only once. Sequencing was done on a sample of PBMCs. Source of these receptors: a man aged 40-49 years in good health and CMV-seronegative.

The chain joins TRBV5-5 to TRBJ1-2; 8 bases align to TRBD1. The junction had 8 bases not matched to a gene; V was cut back by 3 bases and J by 7 bases. The CDR3 consists of 14 residues. Germline V gene sequence: CDR1 SGHKS, CDR2 YYEKEE (reference sequence). The chain's CDR3 is CASSSYTGGGGYTF. The DNA of the CDR3 is TGTGCCAGCAGCTCTTATACAGGGGGTGGTGGCTACACCTTC.

V is TRBV13 and J is TRBJ2-1, with 10 bases identical to TRBD2. The CDR3 totals 15 residues. Germline assignment: CDR1 PRHDT and CDR2 FYEKMQ (reference sequence). The ends lost 1 base at V and 7 bases at J; junction bases unmatched: 4. Written as DNA, the CDR3 is TGTGCCAGCAGCTTAGATAGCGGGGGGCGGAATGAGCAGTTCTTC. Residues: CASSLDSGGRNEQFF. The entire variable domain, with the rest obtained from reference TRBV13 and TRBJ2-1, is as follows: AAGVIQSPRHLIKEKRETATLKCYPIPRHDTVYWYQQGPGQDPQFLISFYEKMQSDKGSIPDRFSAQQFSDYHSELNMSSLELGDSALYFCASSLDSGGRNEQFFGPGTRLTVL.